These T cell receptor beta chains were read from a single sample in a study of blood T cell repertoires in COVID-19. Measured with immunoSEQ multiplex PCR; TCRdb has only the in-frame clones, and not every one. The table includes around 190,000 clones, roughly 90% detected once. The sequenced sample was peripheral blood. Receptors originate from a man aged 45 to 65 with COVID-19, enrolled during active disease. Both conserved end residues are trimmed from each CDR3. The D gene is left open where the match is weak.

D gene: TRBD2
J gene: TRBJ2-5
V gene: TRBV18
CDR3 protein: AARPGGQETQY

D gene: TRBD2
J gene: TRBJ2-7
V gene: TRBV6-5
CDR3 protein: ASSYLPSGRGYEQY

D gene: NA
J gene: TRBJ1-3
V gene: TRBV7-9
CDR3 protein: ASTPRGGSGNTIY

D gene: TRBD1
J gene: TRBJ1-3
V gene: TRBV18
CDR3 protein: ASSPRGTAGNTIY

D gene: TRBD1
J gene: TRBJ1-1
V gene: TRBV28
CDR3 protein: ASSLNRGTEAF

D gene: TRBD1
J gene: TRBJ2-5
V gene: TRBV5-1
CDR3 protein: ASSLDGTGTETQY

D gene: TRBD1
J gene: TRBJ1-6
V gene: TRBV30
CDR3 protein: AWSVGTGAPNNSPLH

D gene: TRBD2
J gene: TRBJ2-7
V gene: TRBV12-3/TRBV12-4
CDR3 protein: ASSRLAGELRY

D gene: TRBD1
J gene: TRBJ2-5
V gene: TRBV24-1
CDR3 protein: ATSDDRVTQETQY

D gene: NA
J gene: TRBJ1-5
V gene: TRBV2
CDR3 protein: ASTAGAKPQH

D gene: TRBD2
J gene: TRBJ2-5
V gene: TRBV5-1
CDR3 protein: ASSLAQLAGGPETQY

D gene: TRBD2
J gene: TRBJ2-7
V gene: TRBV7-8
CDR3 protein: ASSLVGGTSGSLEQY

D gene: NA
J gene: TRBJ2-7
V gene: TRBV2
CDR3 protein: ASGASYEQY

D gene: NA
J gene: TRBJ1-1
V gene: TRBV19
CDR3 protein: ASSLSASTEAF

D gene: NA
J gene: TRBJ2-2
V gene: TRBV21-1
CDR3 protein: ASSFNTGTGELF

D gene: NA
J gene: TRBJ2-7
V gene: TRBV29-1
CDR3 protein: SVTGTLYEQY

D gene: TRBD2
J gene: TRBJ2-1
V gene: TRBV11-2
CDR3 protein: ASSLVGGRSSYNEQF

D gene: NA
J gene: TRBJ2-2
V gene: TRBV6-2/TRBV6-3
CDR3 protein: ASSTGAPGTGELF

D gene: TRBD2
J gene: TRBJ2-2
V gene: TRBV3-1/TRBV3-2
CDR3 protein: ASSHPGLAGGLAGELF

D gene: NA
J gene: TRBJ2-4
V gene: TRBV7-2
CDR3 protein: ASNLGGGAENIQY

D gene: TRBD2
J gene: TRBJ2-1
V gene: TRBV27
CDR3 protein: ASSFTLAGVSEQF

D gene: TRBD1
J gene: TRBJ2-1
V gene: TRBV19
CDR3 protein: ASSPGGRDEQF

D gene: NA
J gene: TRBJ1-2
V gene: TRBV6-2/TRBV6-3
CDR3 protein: ASSYRGQVYGYT

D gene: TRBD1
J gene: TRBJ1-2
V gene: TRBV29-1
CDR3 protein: SVDPGGGYGYT

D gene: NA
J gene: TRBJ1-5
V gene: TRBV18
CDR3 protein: ASSPPNGNQPQH

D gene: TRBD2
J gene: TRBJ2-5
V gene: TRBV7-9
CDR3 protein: ASSRTSGSQETQY

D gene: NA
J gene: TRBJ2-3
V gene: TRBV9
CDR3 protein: ASSPLDLSGLLGTQY

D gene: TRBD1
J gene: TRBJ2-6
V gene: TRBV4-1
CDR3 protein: ASSQEQGFTGANVLT

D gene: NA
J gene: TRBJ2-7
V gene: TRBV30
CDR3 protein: VWSGTGGYYEQY

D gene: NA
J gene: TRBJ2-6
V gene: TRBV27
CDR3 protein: ASSGGSGANVLT

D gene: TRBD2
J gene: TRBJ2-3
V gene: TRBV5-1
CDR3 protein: ASSPEGGLAGTDTQY

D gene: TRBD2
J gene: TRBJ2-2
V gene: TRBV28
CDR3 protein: ASSLDLAENTGELF

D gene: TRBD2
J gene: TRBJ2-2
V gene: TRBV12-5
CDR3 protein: ASGLSRGLAGPGELF

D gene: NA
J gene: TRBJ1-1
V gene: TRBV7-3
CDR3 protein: ASSKQWNTEAF

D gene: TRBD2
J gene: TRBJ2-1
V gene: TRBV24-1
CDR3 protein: ATSDTRLAGDRNEQF

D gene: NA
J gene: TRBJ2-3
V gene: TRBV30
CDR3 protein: AWDDWREGTDTQY

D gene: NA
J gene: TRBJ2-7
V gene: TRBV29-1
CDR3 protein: SVVAYEQY

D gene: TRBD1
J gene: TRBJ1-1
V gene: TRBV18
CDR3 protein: ASSPRVGQLNTEAF

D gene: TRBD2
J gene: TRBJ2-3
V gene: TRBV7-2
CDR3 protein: ASSLAPTSGGALGRADTQY

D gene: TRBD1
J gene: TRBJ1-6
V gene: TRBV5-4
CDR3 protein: ASSWDSSYNSPLH

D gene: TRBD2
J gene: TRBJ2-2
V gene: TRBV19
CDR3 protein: ASSPGRAGGELF

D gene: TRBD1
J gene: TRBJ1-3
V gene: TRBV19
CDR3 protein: ASSRTGGDYGNTIY

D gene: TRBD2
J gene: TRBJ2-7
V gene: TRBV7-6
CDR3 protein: ASSSLAGPTYEQY

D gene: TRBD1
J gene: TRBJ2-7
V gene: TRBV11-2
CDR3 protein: ASSGQGMTYEQY

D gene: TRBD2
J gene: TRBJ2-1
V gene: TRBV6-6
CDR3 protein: ASSYPREGGGEQF

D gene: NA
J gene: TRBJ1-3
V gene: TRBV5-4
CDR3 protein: ASSLVGGNTIY

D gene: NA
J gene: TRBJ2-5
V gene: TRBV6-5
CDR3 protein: ASSYSSAGKETQY

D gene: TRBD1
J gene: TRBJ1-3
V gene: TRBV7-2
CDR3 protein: ASSLGLTGPGNTIY

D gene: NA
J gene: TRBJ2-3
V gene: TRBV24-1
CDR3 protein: ATSEAGADTQY

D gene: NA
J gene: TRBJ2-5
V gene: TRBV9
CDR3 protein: ASSDYGERETQY

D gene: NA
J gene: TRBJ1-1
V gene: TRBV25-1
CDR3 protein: ASSATGNTEAF

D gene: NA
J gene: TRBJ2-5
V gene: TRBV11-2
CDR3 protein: ASSFRGRTQETQY

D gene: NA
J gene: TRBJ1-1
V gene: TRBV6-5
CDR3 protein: ASSYSANTEAF

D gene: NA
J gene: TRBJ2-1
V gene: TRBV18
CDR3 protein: ASSPFNEQF

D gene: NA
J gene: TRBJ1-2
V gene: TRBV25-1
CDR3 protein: ASSCGRQIPNYGYT

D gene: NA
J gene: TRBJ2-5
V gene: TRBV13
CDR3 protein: ASSLGQQETQY

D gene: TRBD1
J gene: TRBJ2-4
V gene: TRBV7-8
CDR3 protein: ASSPRPTGVGKNIQY